The clone carrying this T cell receptor (beta chain) was found many times. Antigen unknown. Employing constant-segment primers, 5'RACE generated TCR alpha and TCR beta cDNA libraries bearing sample barcodes and UMIs. TCRdb redid the calling of the 5' RACE reads with MiXCR, one entry per CDR3 protein. The sample yields just over 200,000 distinct CDR3 sequences, around 9.5% seen once. The germline V and J ends were trimmed by 0 bases and 2 bases, with 14 bases remaining between them. This CDR3 is 16 amino acids long. The germline V gene has CDR1 DFQATT and CDR2 SNEGSKA (reference sequence). The entry originates in a study of T-cell memory formation after mild COVID-19. Study findings and constraints: The SARS-CoV-2 specificity of second-wave clones reaching peak at day 37 remained unverified.

V gene TRBV20-1 combines with J gene TRBJ2-1; no clear D. What was sequenced was PBMCs or a T cell subset sorted from them (not recorded which). The receptor was derived from a man younger than 30 who had mild COVID-19 (a few samples of this study predate the infection). Cell type and time point are not known. DNA of the CDR3: TGCAGTGCTAGAGATCGTTTAAGCGCTCCCTACAATGAGCAGTTCTTC. Amino acid sequence: CSARDRLSAPYNEQFF.